This passage covers 13 T cell receptor beta chains from one sample sequenced in a study of blood T cell repertoires in COVID-19. Sequencing used immunoSEQ multiplex PCR; TCRdb keeps in-frame clones, though not all of them. The sample includes about 210,000 clones, about 91% of them seen just once. Material: peripheral blood. The receptors derive from a man aged 30-40 years with acute or convalescent COVID-19.

V gene TRBV10-2 combines with J gene TRBJ2-3, with TRBD1 identical over 11 bases. The CDR3 sequence is 15 residues long. Germline V gene data show CDR1 as WSHSY and CDR2 as SAAADI. V trimming: 6 bases; J trimming: 4 bases; junction bases outside the gene matches: 6. CDR3 DNA sequence: TGCGCCAGCAGAACCGGGACAGGGGGTCCAGATACGCAGTATTTT. Protein: CASRTGTGGPDTQYF.

The chain couples TRBV24-1 to TRBJ1-2; TRBD1 might be the D (6 bases). From germline, CDR1 is KGHDR and CDR2 SFDVKD. CDR3 length equals 13 residues. Trimming removed 7 bases from V and 8 bases from J, with 16 bases in between. CDR3 amino acids: CATSNRVGGGYTF. In nucleotides, the CDR3 is TGTGCCACCAGCAACAGGGTGGGTGGCGGCTACACCTTC.

This chain uses TRBV5-1 with TRBJ2-3; TRBD2 agrees at 8 bases. Losses at the gene ends were 7 bases for V and 6 bases for J; bases not matched to a gene: 13. In germline, CDR1 is SGHRS, CDR2 YFSETQ. The CDR3 covers 15 residues. The CDR3 coding sequence is TGCGCCAGCTCCCGGGGTAGCGGGGCAAGGGATACGCAGTATTTT. Translation: CASSRGSGARDTQYF.

The J gene is TRBJ2-1, the V gene TRBV5-1, with 9 positions matching TRBD2. Germline V gives CDR1 SGHRS, CDR2 YFSETQ. V was clipped by 4 bases and J by 6 bases; unmatched bases: 5. The CDR3 spans 14 residues. The CDR3 reads CASSKTSGANEQFF. The CDR3 coding sequence is TGCGCCAGCAGCAAGACTAGCGGCGCCAATGAGCAGTTCTTC.

This chain connects TRBV25-1 to TRBJ2-7, with D maybe TRBD1 (6 bases). V was cut by 4 bases and J by 7 bases, with 23 bases left in between. The CDR3 has 16 amino acids. Germline V CDR1 and CDR2: MGHDK, SYGVNS. The CDR3 spells CASSGWGPGLPREQYF. The CDR3 DNA reads as TGTGCCAGCAGTGGTTGGGGGCCGGGCCTACCGAGAGAGCAGTACTTC.

The rearrangement uses TRBV12-5 and TRBJ2-5, with D possibly being TRBD2 (6 bases). Trimming removed 1 base from V and 1 base from J, with 10 bases in between. This CDR3 comprises 15 residues. The germline CDR1 and CDR2 sequences are LGHNT and FRNRAP. The CDR3: CASGLGGLRQETQYF. CDR3 DNA: TGTGCTAGTGGTTTGGGGGGACTTCGCCAAGAGACCCAGTACTTC.

The rearrangement links TRBV5-1 to TRBJ1-2, with TRBD1 identical over 8 bases. Germline V gene data show CDR1 as SGHRS and CDR2 as YFSETQ. The J segment lost 5 bases and the V segment lost 0 bases, leaving 12 bases of the junction unmatched. The CDR3 loop spans 17 amino acids. The CDR3 is CASSLVDGAGGVYGYTF. The DNA of the CDR3 is TGCGCCAGCAGCTTGGTCGACGGGGCAGGGGGCGTATATGGCTACACCTTC.

The chain employs TRBV19 and TRBJ2-1; a weak D match, TRBD1 (5 bases). V gave up 7 bases and J gave up 4 bases, with 8 bases separating them. Per germline, CDR1 LNHDA and CDR2 SQIVND (reference sequence). This CDR3 spans 12 amino acids. The CDR3 spells CASNDRYNEQFF. CDR3 nucleotide sequence: TGTGCCAGTAATGACAGATACAATGAGCAGTTCTTC. The whole variable domain, filled in from reference TRBV19 and TRBJ2-1, reads DGGITQSPKYLFRKEGQNVTLSCEQNLNHDAMYWYRQDPGQGLRLIYYSQIVNDFQKGDIAEGYSVSREKKESFPLTVTSAQKNPTAFYLCASNDRYNEQFFGPGTRLTVL.

V is TRBV6-5 and J is TRBJ1-2; D unclear. The CDR3 consists of 14 residues. CDR1 MNHEY and CDR2 SVGAGI come from the germline V gene. Between the trimmed V and J ends, which lost 4 bases and 6 bases, there was a span of 15 bases. The CDR3 nucleotides read TGTGCCAGCAGTTTGGACTCGTTAGGAGATGGCTACACCTTC. This sequence encodes CASSLDSLGDGYTF.

The V gene is TRBV5-1, the J gene TRBJ2-1; no clear D. From germline, CDR1 is SGHRS and CDR2 YFSETQ. The V end was cut by 6 bases, the J end by 5 bases, with 6 bases between. This CDR3 has 11 amino acids. CDR3 bases: TGCGCCAGCATGTCCGACAATGAGCAGTTCTTC. Translation: CASMSDNEQFF.

The V gene is TRBV12-1, the J gene TRBJ2-2; the table gives TRBD2 as D, unverified against the DNA. TRBV12-1 represents a pseudogene. This CDR3 region has 11 residues. The DNA of the CDR3 is TGTGCCAAACGCAACTCCAGGGAGCTGTTTTTT. Protein: CAKRNSRELFF.

The rearrangement uses TRBV9 and TRBJ1-2; a possible D gene is TRBD1 (6 bases). The V gene lost 4 bases and the J gene lost 1 base, with 26 bases spanning the gap. The CDR3 has 19 amino acids. Germline lookup yields CDR1 SGDLS and CDR2 YYNGEE. In DNA form, the CDR3 reads TGTGCCAGCAGCCCCCTCCCCGGAGACAGGTTCGTCAGTAACTATGGCTACACCTTC. Translated, it gives CASSPLPGDRFVSNYGYTF. Together with reference TRBV9 and TRBJ1-2, the CDR3 gives the full variable domain: DSGVTQTPKHLITATGQRVTLRCSPRSGDLSVYWYQQSLDQGLQFLIQYYNGEERAKGNILERFSAQQFPDLHSELNLSSLELGDSALYFCASSPLPGDRFVSNYGYTFGSGTRLTVV.

J is TRBJ2-2 and V is TRBV18, with D possibly matching TRBD2 (7 bases). Germline CDR1 is KGHSH and CDR2 is LQKENI. CDR3 length: 16 amino acids. V was pared by 9 bases and J by 6 bases, with 23 bases between. For the CDR3, the DNA is TGTGCCAGTTCCCGGCCGGGGGGCGCCGTTTCCGGGGAGCTGTTTTTT. Translated: CASSRPGGAVSGELFF.